This T cell receptor beta chain was identified during a study of blood T cell repertoires in COVID-19 (dated by TCRdb to between 2020 and 2021). In the study overall: The collaborator samples originated in the United States, Italy and Spain and spanned the acute and convalescent phases of COVID-19. The prospective study material was composed of cDNA or gDNA derived from T cells, B-cell-depleted T cells, or PBMCs. The dataset comprised deeply sampled blood TCRbeta repertoires from subjects exposed to, actively infected with, or recovered from COVID-19. The repertoires were released in a freely available public database meant as a resource for research on the immune response to SARS-CoV-2. The samples were drawn from two sources: the first 160 participants of the ongoing ImmuneRACE study, and about 1,300 subjects contributed by 6 global collaborators. Sample metadata almost always included a de-identified subject ID, COVID-19 status, age in years and sex. HLA class I and class II types, where available, came from metadata supplied by the sample provider rather than from assay-based typing.

Cut back by 4 bases and 7 bases, the V and J ends lie 19 bases apart. The germline V gene gives CDR1 as MGHDK and CDR2 as SYGVNS. The CDR3 spans 16 residues, from the cysteine through the phenylalanine. Just the 48-base CDR3 DNA is kept, in frame starting at base 1. Participants in the prospective study were enrolled through a virtual design, were aged about 18 to 89 years, and lived in fewer than 30 United States geographic areas. Cohort assignment in the prospective study relied on participant-reported clinical history from a screening survey and a study questionnaire. For ImmuneRACE Cohort 3, a participant was defined as recovered based on two consecutive negative NP/OP PCR tests, clearance by a healthcare professional, or resolution of symptoms. Each participant in the prospective study had whole blood, serum and a nasopharyngeal or oropharyngeal swab collected by mobile phlebotomists. Over a 2-month period, participants in the prospective study had the option of providing additional blood draws and questionnaires. Before DNA extraction, blood samples from the prospective study were shipped at room temperature or frozen.

TCRbeta CDR3 regions were amplified from genomic DNA by means of the immunoSEQ Assay, a bias-controlled multiplex PCR. In the source study's methods: Nucleated cell counts per sample were estimated from amplification of reference gene primers within the assay. To quantify the absolute abundance of each unique TCRbeta CDR3 rearrangement, sequence reads were collapsed and filtered. Productive Simpson clonality was computed per sample as the square root of Simpson's diversity index over productive rearrangements. The source is immuneACCESS, and TCRdb retained only in-frame sequences with V and J called. Part of the clones is not carried over; for the studies checked, unresolved V genes explain less than half of this, and the remainder is unexplained. V and J calls and clone size are as listed in that table; D and trimming were resolved from the DNA. The sample contains 320,000 or so clones, roughly nine tenths of them found a single time. Clones ranked in the top ten supply 1% of the sample.

This clone was seen only a few times. The antigen it recognizes is unknown. Nothing much larger sits one base from this clone, and base qualities are not available. What the research found in general, with its limitations: The amount of clinical and demographic metadata varied by source and participant and was provided uncurated.

Sequencing used PBMCs or T cells enriched from blood (not recorded which). This sequence uses TRBV25-1 and TRBJ1-4, with TRBD1 perhaps the D gene, on 5 matching bases. The clonotype comes from a woman in her twenties or thirties who had recovered from COVID-19. In nucleotide form, the sequence is TGTGCCAGCAGTGCTCCCAGGGAAGGGATGGTTGAAAAACTGTTTTTT. Protein translation: CASSAPREGMVEKLFF.